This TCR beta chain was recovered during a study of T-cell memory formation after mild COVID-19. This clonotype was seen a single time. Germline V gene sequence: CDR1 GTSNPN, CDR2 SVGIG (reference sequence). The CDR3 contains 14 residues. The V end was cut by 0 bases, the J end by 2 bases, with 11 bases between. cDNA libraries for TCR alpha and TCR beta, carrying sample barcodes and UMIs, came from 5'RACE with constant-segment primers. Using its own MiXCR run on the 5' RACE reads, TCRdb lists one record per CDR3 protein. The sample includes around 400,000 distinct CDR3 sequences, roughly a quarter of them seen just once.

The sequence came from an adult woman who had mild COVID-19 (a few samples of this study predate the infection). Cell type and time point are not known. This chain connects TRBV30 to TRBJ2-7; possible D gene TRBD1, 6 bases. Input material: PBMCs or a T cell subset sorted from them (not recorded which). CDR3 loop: CAWSVGGSTYEQYF. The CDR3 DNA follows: TGTGCCTGGAGTGTAGGGGGTAGCACCTACGAGCAGTACTTC. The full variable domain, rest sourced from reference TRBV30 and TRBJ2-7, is SQTIHQWPATLVQPVGSPLSLECTVEGTSNPNLYWYRQAAGRGLQLLFYSVGIGQISSEVPQNLSASRPQDRQFILSSKKLLLSDSGFYLCAWSVGGSTYEQYFGPGTRLTVT.